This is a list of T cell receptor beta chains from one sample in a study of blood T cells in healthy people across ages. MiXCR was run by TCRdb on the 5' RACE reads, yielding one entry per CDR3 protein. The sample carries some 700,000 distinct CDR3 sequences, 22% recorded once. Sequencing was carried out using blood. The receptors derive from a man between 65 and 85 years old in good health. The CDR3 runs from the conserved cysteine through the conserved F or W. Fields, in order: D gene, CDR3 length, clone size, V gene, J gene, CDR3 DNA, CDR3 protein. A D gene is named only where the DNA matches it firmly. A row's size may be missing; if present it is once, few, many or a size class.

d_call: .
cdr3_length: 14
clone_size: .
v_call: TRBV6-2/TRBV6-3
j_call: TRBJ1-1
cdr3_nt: TGTGCCAGCAGCCAGACGCCGGGACGGGCCGAAGCTTTCTTT
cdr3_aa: CASSQTPGRAEAFF

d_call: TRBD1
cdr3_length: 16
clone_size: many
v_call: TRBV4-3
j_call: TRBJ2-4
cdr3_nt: TGCGCCAGCAACTCCCCCAGGGACAGCGTAACGAACATTCAGTACTTC
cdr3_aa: CASNSPRDSVTNIQYF

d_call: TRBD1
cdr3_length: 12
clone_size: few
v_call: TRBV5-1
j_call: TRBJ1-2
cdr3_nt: TGCGCCAGCACAGAGGGGGCGCTTGGCTACACCTTC
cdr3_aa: CASTEGALGYTF

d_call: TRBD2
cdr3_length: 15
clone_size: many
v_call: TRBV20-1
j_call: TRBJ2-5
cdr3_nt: TGCAGTGCACTCCCGACTAGCGGGGGGTTTAAGACCCAGTACTTC
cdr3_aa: CSALPTSGGFKTQYF

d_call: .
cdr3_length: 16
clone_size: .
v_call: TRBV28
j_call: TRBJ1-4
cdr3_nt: TGTGCCAGCAGTTTGTATGAGGGATCAACTAATGAAAAACTGTTTTTT
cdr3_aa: CASSLYEGSTNEKLFF

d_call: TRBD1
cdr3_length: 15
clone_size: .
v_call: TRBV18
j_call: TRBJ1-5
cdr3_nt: TGTGCCAGCTCACGGGACAGGGGGGAGGATCAGCCCCAGCATTTT
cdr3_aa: CASSRDRGEDQPQHF

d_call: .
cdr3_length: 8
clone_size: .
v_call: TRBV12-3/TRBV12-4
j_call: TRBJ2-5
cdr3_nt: TGTGCCAGCAGTCCCTATAACTTC
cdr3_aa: CASSPYNF

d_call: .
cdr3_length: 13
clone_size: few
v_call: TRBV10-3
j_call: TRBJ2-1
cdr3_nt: TGTGCCATCAGCGGAGGGGGGGTAGGAGAGCAGTTCTTC
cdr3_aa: CAISGGGVGEQFF

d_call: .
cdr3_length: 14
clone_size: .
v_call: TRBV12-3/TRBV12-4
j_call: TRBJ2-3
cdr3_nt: TGTGCCAGCAGCAACAGACTAGGAGGGGATGCGCAGTATTTT
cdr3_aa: CASSNRLGGDAQYF

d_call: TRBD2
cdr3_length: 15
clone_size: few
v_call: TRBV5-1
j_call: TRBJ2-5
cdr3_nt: TGCGCCAGCAGCTTGGCGGGACTAGCGGGGAAGACCCAGTACTTC
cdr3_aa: CASSLAGLAGKTQYF

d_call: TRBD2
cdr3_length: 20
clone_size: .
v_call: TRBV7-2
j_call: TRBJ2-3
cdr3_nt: TGTGCCAGCAGCTTAGTGGGGACTAGGAGGGCACAAGGGATAGCAGGTACGCAGTATTTT
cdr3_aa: CASSLVGTRRAQGIAGTQYF

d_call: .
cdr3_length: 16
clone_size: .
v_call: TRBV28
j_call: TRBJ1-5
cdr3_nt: TGTGCCAGCAGTACCGCGGACCTCGCTACCAATCAGCCCCAGCATTTT
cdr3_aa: CASSTADLATNQPQHF

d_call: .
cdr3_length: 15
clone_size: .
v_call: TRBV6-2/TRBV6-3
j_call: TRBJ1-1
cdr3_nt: TGTGCCAGCAGCCCGCCGCGGCAGATGAACACTGAAGCTTTCTTT
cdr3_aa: CASSPPRQMNTEAFF

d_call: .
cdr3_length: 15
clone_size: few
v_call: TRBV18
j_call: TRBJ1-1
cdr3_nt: TGTGCCAGCTCACCTACGGGGGGGGCGCGGACTGAAGCTTTCTTT
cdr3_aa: CASSPTGGARTEAFF

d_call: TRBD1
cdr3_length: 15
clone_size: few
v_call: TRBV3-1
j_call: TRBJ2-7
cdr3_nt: TGTGCCAGCAGCCAAGGTGCGGCAGGGGGCTACGAGCAGTACTTC
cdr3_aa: CASSQGAAGGYEQYF

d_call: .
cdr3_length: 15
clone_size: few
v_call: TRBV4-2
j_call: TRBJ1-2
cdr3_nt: TGTGCCAGCAGCGTCGGTCGGGGGGGGAGCTATGGCTACACCTTC
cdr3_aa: CASSVGRGGSYGYTF

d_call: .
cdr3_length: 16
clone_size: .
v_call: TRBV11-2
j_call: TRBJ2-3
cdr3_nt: TGTGCCAGCAGCTTAGCCGGGACATACTACACAGATACGCAGTATTTT
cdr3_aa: CASSLAGTYYTDTQYF

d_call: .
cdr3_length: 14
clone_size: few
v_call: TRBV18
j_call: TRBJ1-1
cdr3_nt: TGTGCCAGCTCACCAAGGGCCCTTATTACTGAAGCTTTCTTT
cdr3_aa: CASSPRALITEAFF

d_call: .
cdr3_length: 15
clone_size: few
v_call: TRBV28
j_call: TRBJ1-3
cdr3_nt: TGTGCCAGCAGTTTAAGCGGGGGGTATGGAAACACCATATATTTT
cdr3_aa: CASSLSGGYGNTIYF

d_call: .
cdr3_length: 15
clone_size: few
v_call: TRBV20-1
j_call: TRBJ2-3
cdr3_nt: TGCAGTGCTAGAGATGGGGCGGCTAGCACAGATACGCAGTATTTT
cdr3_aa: CSARDGAASTDTQYF

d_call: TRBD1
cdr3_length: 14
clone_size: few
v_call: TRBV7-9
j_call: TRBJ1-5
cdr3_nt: TGTGCCAGCAGCTGGACAGGGGCAGATCAGCCCCAGCATTTT
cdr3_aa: CASSWTGADQPQHF

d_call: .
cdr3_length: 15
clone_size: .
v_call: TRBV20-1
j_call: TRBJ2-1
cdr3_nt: TGCAGTGCTAGATGGGGTGGGGGGTTCTACAATGAGCAGTTCTTC
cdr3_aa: CSARWGGGFYNEQFF

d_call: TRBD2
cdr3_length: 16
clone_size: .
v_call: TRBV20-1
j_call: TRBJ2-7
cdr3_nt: TGCAGTGCTAGAGATATTTCTAGCGGGGAAAACTACGAGCAGTACTTC
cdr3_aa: CSARDISSGENYEQYF

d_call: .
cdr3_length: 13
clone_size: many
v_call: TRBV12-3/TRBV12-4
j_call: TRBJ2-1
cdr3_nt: TGTGCCAGCAGTTCGAGGGACTACAATGAGCAGTTCTTC
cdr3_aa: CASSSRDYNEQFF

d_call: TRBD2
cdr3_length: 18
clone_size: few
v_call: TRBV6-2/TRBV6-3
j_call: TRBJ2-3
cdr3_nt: TGTGCCAGCAGTTACCTAGCGGGAGGGCCTCTTGCGGGAGATACGCAGTATTTT
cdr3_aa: CASSYLAGGPLAGDTQYF

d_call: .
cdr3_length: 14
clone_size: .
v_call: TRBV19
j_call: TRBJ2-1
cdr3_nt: TGTGCCAGTAGTAGGAGCGGATCCTACAATGAGCAGTTCTTC
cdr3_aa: CASSRSGSYNEQFF

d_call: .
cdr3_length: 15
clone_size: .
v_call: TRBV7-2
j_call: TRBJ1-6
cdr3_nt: TGTGCCAGCAGCTTTCGTACGACATCCCTCCTTCCCCTCCACTTT
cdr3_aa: CASSFRTTSLLPLHF

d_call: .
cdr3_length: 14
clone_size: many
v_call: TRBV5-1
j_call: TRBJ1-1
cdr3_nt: TGTGCCAGCAGCTTAGGAGGGGCGAACACTGAAGCTTTCTTT
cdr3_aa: CASSLGGANTEAFF

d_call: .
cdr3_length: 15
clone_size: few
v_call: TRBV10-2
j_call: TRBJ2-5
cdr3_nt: TGCGCCAGCAGTGAGTCGAAGGGGTTCCCAGAGACCCAGTACTTC
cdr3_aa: CASSESKGFPETQYF

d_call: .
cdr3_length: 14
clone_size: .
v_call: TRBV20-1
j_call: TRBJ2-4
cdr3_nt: TGCAGTGCTTTACACGCAAGTGGGACAAACATTCAGTACTTC
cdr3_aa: CSALHASGTNIQYF

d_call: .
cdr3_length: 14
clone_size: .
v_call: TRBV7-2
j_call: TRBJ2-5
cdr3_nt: TGTGCCAGCAGCTTAGCTCTAATTCGGGAGACCCAGTACTTC
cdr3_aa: CASSLALIRETQYF

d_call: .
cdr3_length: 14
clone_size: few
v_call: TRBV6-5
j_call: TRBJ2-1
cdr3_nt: TGTGCCAGCAGTTTATTTTCCAACTACAATGAGCAGTTCTTC
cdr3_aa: CASSLFSNYNEQFF

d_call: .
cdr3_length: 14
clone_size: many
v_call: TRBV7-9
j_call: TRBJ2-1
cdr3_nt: TGTGCCAGCAGCTTAGTTCAGACCTACAATGAGCAGTTCTTC
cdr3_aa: CASSLVQTYNEQFF

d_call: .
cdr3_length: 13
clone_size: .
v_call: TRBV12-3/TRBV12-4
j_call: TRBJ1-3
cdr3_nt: TGTGCCAGCAGTTCTGGTATTGGAAACACCATATATTTT
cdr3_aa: CASSSGIGNTIYF

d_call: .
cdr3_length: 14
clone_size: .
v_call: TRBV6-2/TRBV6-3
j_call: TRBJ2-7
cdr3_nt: TGTGCCAGCAGTCCACCGGGACAAATCTACGAGCAGTACTTC
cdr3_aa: CASSPPGQIYEQYF

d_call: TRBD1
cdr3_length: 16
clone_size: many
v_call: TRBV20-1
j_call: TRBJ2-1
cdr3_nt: TGCAGTGCTAGAGATCCTAGACAGGGCCTATACAATGAGCAGTTCTTC
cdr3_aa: CSARDPRQGLYNEQFF

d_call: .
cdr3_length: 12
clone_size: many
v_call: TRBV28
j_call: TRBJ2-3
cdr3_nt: TGTGCCAGCAGAACCACCCCTGTGGCGCAGTATTTT
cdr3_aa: CASRTTPVAQYF

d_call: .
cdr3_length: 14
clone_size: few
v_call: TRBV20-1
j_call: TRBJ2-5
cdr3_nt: TGCAGTGCCCAAAGCCGGGACATCCAAGAGACCCAGTACTTC
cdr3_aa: CSAQSRDIQETQYF

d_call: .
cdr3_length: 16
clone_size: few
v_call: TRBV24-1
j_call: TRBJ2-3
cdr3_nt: TGTGCCACCAGTGATCCACAGAGCAAAGTGGAAGATACGCAGTATTTT
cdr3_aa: CATSDPQSKVEDTQYF

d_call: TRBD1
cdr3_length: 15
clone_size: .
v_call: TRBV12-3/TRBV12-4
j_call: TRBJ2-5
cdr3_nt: TGTGCCAGCAGTCCGAGACAGGGTTCGGGAGAGACCCAGTACTTC
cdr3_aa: CASSPRQGSGETQYF

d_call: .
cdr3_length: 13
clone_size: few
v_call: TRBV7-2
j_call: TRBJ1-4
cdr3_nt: TGTGCCAGCAGCTTCGGGGCGCAGGAAAAACTGTTTTTT
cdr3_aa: CASSFGAQEKLFF

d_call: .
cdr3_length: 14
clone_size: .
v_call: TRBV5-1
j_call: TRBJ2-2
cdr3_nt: TGCGCCAGCAGCTGGGAACCGGGCACCGGGGAGCTGTTTTTT
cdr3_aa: CASSWEPGTGELFF

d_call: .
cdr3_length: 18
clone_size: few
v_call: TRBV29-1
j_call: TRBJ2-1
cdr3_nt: TGCAGCGTTGAAGATCTTTTCTATCGGGGGCAGGGCTACAATGAGCAGTTCTTC
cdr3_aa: CSVEDLFYRGQGYNEQFF

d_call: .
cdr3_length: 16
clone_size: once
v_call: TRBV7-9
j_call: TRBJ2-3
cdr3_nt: TGTGCCAGCAGTTGGAGAGGGACGGCTAGCACAGATACGCAGTATTTT
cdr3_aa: CASSWRGTASTDTQYF

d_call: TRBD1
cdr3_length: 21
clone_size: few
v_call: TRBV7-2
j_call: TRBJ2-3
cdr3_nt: TGTGCCAGCAGCTTAGCCCCGGGACAGCGGTATCTAGGGTCTAGCACAGATACGCAGTATTTT
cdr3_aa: CASSLAPGQRYLGSSTDTQYF

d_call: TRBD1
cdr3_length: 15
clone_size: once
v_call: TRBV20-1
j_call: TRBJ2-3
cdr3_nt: TGCAGTGTGGCCGGTGGGGCAGGGGGCCCAGATACGCAGTATTTT
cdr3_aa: CSVAGGAGGPDTQYF

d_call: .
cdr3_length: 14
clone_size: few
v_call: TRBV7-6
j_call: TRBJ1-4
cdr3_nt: TGTGCCAGTGCCCAGACAGAGGTTAATGAAAAACTGTTTTTT
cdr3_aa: CASAQTEVNEKLFF

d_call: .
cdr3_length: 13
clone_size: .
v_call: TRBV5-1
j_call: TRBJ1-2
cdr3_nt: TGCGCCAGCAGCTTGAAATGGCAGGATGGCTACACCTTC
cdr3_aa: CASSLKWQDGYTF

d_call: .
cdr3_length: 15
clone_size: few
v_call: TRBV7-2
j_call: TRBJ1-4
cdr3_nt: TGTGCCAGCAGCTTAGTGAGAGGGCTCAATGAAAAACTGTTTTTT
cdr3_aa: CASSLVRGLNEKLFF

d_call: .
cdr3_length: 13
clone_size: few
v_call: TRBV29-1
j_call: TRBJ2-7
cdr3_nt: TGCAGCGGAGGTAGGGGGGTCGCCTACGAGCAGTACTTC
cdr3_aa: CSGGRGVAYEQYF

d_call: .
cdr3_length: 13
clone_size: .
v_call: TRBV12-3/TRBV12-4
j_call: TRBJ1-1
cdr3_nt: TGTGCCAGCAGGACCAGGGATCGCACTGAAGCTTTCTTT
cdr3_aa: CASRTRDRTEAFF

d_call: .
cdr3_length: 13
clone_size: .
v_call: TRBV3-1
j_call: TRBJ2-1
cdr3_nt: TGTGCCAGCAGCCTGTCCACCCACAATGAGCAGTTCTTC
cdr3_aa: CASSLSTHNEQFF

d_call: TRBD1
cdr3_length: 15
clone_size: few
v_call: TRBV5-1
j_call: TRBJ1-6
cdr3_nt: TGCGCCAGCAGCTTGGCCGGGACAGGGGATTCACCCCTCCACTTT
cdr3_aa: CASSLAGTGDSPLHF

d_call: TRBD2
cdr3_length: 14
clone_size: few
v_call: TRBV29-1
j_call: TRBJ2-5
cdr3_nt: TGCAGCGTTGGCGGGCTAGCGGGTACAGAGACCCAGTACTTC
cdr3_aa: CSVGGLAGTETQYF

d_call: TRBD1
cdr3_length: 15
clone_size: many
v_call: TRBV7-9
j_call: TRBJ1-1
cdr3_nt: TGTGCCAGCAGCCTACTCGAGGGGGCGCGTACTGAAGCTTTCTTT
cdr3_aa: CASSLLEGARTEAFF